The 16 T cell receptor beta chains below come from one sample, sequenced in a study of molecular identifiers for immune sequencing clone quantification. TCRdb analysed the PCR reads with MiXCR anew, one entry per CDR3 protein. The repertoire has approximately 100,000 distinct CDR3 sequences, roughly a third of them found once; the top ten carry 4% to 5%. Sequences were obtained from naive CD8+ T cells from blood, with Jurkat cell RNA spiked in. Subset defined: FACS-sorted CD8+CD4-CCR7+CD45RA+ naive T cells. Receptors were obtained from a human donor in good health. Some libraries in this study had Jurkat cell RNA spiked in.

The chain joins TRBV28 to TRBJ2-7, with 8 nucleotides matching TRBD1. Germline CDR1 is MDHEN and CDR2 is SYDVKM. The length of the CDR3 is 14 residues. With 6 bases clipped from V and 3 bases from J, the junction kept 7 bases outside the gene matches. This CDR3 reads CASRRTGQDYEQYF. Here the CDR3 DNA reads TGTGCCAGCAGGAGAACGGGACAGGACTACGAGCAGTACTTC. Filled out from reference TRBV28 and TRBJ2-7, the complete variable domain reads DVKVTQSSRYLVKRTGEKVFLECVQDMDHENMFWYRQDPGLGLRLIYFSYDVKMKEKGDIPEGYSVSREKKERFSLILESASTNQTSMYLCASRRTGQDYEQYFGPGTRLTVT.

This clonotype was recorded many times. The V gene is TRBV4-1, the J gene TRBJ1-4; the D gene is possibly TRBD1 (6 bases). V was pared by 3 bases and J by 3 bases, with 14 bases between. In germline, CDR1 is MGHRA, CDR2 YSYEKL. The CDR3 is made up of 16 amino acids. The CDR3, as DNA: TGCGCCAGCAGCCATCTTACAGGGAAAGCTAATGAAAAACTGTTTTTT. Protein product: CASSHLTGKANEKLFF.

Ten or more counts support this clonotype. The rearrangement uses TRBV25-1 and TRBJ2-7; D is unclear. Germline CDR1 reads MGHDK; CDR2 reads SYGVNS. The CDR3 extends over 15 amino acids. Trimming removed 3 bases from V and 7 bases from J, with 19 bases in between. The chain's CDR3 is CASSDINRSLREQYF. Here the CDR3 DNA reads TGTGCCAGCAGTGACATAAACCGGTCCCTTCGGGAGCAGTACTTC.

This clonotype was counted only a few times. As DNA, the CDR3 is TGCAGTGCTAGACCGACAGTCTCCTACGAGCAGTACTTC. Its translation: CSARPTVSYEQYF. The chain is built from TRBV20-1 and TRBJ2-7; D is possibly TRBD1 (5 bases). The length of the CDR3 is 13 residues. CDR1 and CDR2 from the germline V gene are DFQATT and SNEGSKA (reference sequence). The V gene lost 2 bases and the J gene lost 0 bases, with 8 bases spanning the gap.

This clonotype has just a few counts. The chain combines TRBV13 with TRBJ2-7; D is uncertain. Per germline, CDR1 PRHDT and CDR2 FYEKMQ (reference sequence). With 0 bases removed from V and 6 bases from J, the gap between germline ends came to 6 bases. The CDR3 is made up of 12 amino acids. The CDR3 region is CASSLGATEQYF. The CDR3 DNA sequence: TGTGCCAGCAGCTTAGGGGCAACCGAGCAGTACTTC.

This chain links TRBV29-1 with TRBJ2-7; perhaps TRBD1 as D (6 bases). From germline, CDR1 is SQVTM and CDR2 ANQGSEA. V lost 6 bases to trimming and J lost 1 base, with 19 bases between them. There are 15 residues in the CDR3. The CDR3 nucleotides read TGCAGCGTGAGGGGGACGGCAGTTACTTCCTACGAGCAGTACTTC. It encodes CSVRGTAVTSYEQYF.

This clonotype was seen a few times. The chain joins TRBV28 to TRBJ2-5, with 7 bases fitting TRBD2. CDR1 and CDR2 (germline): MDHEN, SYDVKM. The CDR3 length is 12 residues. V lost 10 bases and J lost 3; bases outside the gene matches: 5. The CDR3: CAIMSGEETQYF. DNA for the CDR3: TGTGCCATAATGAGCGGGGAAGAGACCCAGTACTTC. Full variable domain (missing parts from reference TRBV28 and TRBJ2-5): DVKVTQSSRYLVKRTGEKVFLECVQDMDHENMFWYRQDPGLGLRLIYFSYDVKMKEKGDIPEGYSVSREKKERFSLILESASTNQTSMYLCAIMSGEETQYFGPGTRLLVL.

This clonotype was seen many times. V is TRBV13 and J is TRBJ2-5; D may be TRBD1 (6 bases). CDR1 and CDR2 (germline): PRHDT, FYEKMQ (reference sequence). The CDR3 length is 13 residues. V lost 5 bases and J lost 3, with 10 bases in between. CDR3 bases: TGTGCCAGCAGCACCACAGGGAAAGAGACCCAGTACTTC. It yields the protein CASSTTGKETQYF.

This clonotype was seen more than once but under ten times. V is TRBV28 and J is TRBJ2-3; possibly TRBD2 for D (5 bases). This CDR3 is built from 14 residues. The germline CDR1 and CDR2 sequences are MDHEN and SYDVKM. Between the trimmed V and J ends, which lost 5 bases and 4 bases, there was a span of 13 bases. The CDR3 protein is CASSLRTVPDTQYF. For the CDR3, the DNA is TGTGCCAGCAGTCTCCGGACTGTCCCAGATACGCAGTATTTT.

As for this clonotype: A read error may be the cause here, since a much bigger clone is one base away. The CDR3 does not close with the conserved phenylalanine or tryptophan, likely indicating a read error. J is TRBJ2-5 and V is TRBV29-1; 7 bases map to TRBD1. This CDR3 has 12 residues. Germline loops: CDR1 SQVTM, CDR2 ANQGSEA. Losses at the gene ends were 5 bases for V and 6 bases for J; bases not matched to a gene: 6. Here the CDR3 reads CSVRTGAKTQYL. CDR3 nucleotides: TGCAGCGTTAGGACAGGTGCGAAGACCCAGTACCTC.

Ten or more counts support this clonotype. The chain couples TRBV7-9 to TRBJ2-3; D unclear. The V gene lost 1 base and the J gene lost 4 bases, with 9 bases spanning the gap. The CDR3 has 14 residues. In germline, CDR1 is SEHNR, CDR2 FQNEAQ (reference sequence). The CDR3 DNA reads TGTGCCAGCAGCTTAGTGATAAGGGCAGATACGCAGTATTTT. Translated: CASSLVIRADTQYF.

In regard to this clonotype: One junction end does not reproduce the germline sequence, and a read error may be involved. The chain recombines TRBV7-6 with TRBJ2-1, with 15 bases fitting TRBD2. The CDR3 spans 20 residues. The germline gives CDR1 SGHVS, CDR2 FNYEAQ. The CDR3 DNA reads TGTGCCAGCAGCTTAGGTTTGTGGACTGCGGGACTAGCGGGAGGAGATGATCAGTGCTTC. Its translation is CASSLGLWTAGLAGGDDQCF.

This clonotype showed up just a few times. V gene TRBV5-6 combines with J gene TRBJ2-7, with no clear D. Looked up from germline, CDR1 is SGHDT and CDR2 is YYEEEE. The ends were cut back, 4 bases at V and 4 bases at J, with 9 bases in the middle. This CDR3 comprises 12 residues. The CDR3 bases are TGTGCCAGCAGCACAGCTCTTTACGAGCAGTACTTC. Encoded protein: CASSTALYEQYF.

About this clonotype itself: A much bigger clone sits one base away, suggesting this may be a read error. The chain couples TRBV10-2 to TRBJ1-3, with a weak D call TRBD1 (5 bases). Trimming stripped 6 bases from V and 0 bases from J, with 12 bases between. The CDR3 contains 15 residues. In germline, CDR1 is WSHSY, CDR2 SAAADI. The CDR3 is CASSLQEPSGNTIYF. The CDR3 DNA reads as TGCGCCAGCAGCTTACAGGAGCCCTCTGGAAACACCATATATTTT.

Turning to this clonotype: Just one base apart from a much larger clone, this may be a read error. The rearrangement joins TRBV7-2 to TRBJ2-3, with 7 bases fitting TRBD2. With 3 bases clipped from V and 6 bases from J, the junction kept 15 bases outside the gene matches. The CDR3 loop spans 17 amino acids. Germline V gene data show CDR1 as SGHTA and CDR2 as FQGNSA. CDR3 region: CASSFYPASGGDDTQYF. The CDR3, as DNA: TGTGCCAGCAGCTTCTATCCGGCTAGCGGAGGGGATGATACGCAGTATTTT. Based on the CDR3 plus reference TRBV7-2 and TRBJ2-3, the full variable domain is GAGVSQSPSNKVTEKGKDVELRCDPISGHTALYWYRQSLGQGLEFLIYFQGNSAPDKSGLPSDRFSAERTGGSVSTLTIQRTQQEDSAVYLCASSFYPASGGDDTQYFGPGTRLTVL.

A note on this clonotype: Compared with germline, one end of the junction differs, possibly owing to a read error. This chain joins TRBV28 and TRBJ2-4; D gene unclear. The CDR3 contains 16 residues. Germline values: CDR1 MDHEN, CDR2 SYDVKM. This chain's CDR3 is CDSSLRQLQAKNIQYF. CDR3 bases: TGTGACAGCAGTTTAAGGCAATTACAAGCCAAAAACATTCAGTACTTC.